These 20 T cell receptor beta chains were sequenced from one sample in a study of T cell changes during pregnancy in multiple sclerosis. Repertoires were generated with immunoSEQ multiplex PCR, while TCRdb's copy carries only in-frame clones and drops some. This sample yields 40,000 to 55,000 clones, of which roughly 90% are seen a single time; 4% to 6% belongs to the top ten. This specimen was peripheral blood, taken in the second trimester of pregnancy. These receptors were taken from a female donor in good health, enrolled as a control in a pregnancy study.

CDR3 in amino acids: CASRTSSGLAQYF. For the CDR3, the DNA is TGTGCCAGCAGAACTTCTAGCGGGTTGGCCCAGTACTTC. The chain is built from TRBV7-9 and TRBJ2-5; 8 nucleotides align to TRBD2. The germline CDR1 and CDR2 sequences are SEHNR and FQNEAQ (reference sequence). Trimming cost V 6 bases and J 9 bases; bases outside gene matches: 9. The CDR3 is made up of 13 amino acids.

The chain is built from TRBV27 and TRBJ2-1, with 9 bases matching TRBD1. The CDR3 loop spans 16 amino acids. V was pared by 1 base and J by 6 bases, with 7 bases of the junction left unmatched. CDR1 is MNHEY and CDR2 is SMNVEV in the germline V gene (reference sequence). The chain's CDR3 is CASSLWVGQGFNEQFF. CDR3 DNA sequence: TGTGCCAGCAGTTTATGGGTAGGACAGGGGTTCAATGAGCAGTTCTTC.

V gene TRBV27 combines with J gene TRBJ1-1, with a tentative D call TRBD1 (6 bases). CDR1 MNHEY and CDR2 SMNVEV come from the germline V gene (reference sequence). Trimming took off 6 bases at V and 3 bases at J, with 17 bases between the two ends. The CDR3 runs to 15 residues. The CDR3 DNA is TGTGCCAGCAGCTGGAGACACAGGGTTGACACTGAAGCTTTCTTT. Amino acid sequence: CASSWRHRVDTEAFF.

CDR3 region: CASSSRTGLHDEQYF. DNA for the CDR3: TGTGCCAGCAGTTCTCGGACAGGACTTCACGACGAGCAGTACTTC. The chain couples TRBV27 to TRBJ2-7; the match to TRBD1 covers 7 bases. Germline trimming cut 4 bases from V and 5 bases from J; bases unmatched to any gene: 11. The CDR3 is 15 amino acids. Germline-derived CDR1 and CDR2 are MNHEY and SMNVEV (reference sequence).

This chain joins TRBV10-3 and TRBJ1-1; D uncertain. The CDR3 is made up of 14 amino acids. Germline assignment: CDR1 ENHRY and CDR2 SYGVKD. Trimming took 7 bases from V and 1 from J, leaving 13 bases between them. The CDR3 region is CAITSGGGNTEAFF. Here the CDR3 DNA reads TGTGCCATCACCTCTGGAGGCGGGAACACTGAAGCTTTCTTT.

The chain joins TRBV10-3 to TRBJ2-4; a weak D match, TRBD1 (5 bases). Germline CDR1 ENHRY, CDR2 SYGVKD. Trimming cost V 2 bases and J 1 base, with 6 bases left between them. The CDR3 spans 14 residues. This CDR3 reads CAISEGAAKNIQYF. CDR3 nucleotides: TGTGCCATCAGTGAGGGGGCGGCCAAAAACATTCAGTACTTC.

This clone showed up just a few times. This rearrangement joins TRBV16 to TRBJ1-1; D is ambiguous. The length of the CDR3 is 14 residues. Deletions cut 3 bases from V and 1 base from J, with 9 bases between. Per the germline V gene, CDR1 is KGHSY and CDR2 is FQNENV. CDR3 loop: CASSQAPGNTEAFF. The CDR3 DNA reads TGTGCCAGCAGCCAGGCCCCAGGGAACACTGAAGCTTTCTTT.

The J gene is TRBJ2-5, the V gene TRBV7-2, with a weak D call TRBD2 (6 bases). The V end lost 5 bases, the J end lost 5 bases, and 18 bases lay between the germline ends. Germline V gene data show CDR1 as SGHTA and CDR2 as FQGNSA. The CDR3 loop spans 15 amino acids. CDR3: CASSPGTLEWETQYF. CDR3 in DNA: TGTGCCAGCAGCCCCGGGACTCTCGAATGGGAGACCCAGTACTTC.

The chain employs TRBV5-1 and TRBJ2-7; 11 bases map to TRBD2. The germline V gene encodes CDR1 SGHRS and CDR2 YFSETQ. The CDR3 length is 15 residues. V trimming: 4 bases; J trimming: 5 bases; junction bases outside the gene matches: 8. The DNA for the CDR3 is TGCGCCAGCAGCAGAATAGCGGGAGGGGAAAACGAGCAGTACTTC. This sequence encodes CASSRIAGGENEQYF.

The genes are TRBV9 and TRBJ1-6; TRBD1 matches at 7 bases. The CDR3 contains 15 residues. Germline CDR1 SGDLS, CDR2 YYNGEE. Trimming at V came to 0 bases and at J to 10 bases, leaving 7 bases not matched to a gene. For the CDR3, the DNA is TGTGCCAGCAGCGTAGACAGGGGAAGGCGATCACCCCTCCACTTT. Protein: CASSVDRGRRSPLHF.

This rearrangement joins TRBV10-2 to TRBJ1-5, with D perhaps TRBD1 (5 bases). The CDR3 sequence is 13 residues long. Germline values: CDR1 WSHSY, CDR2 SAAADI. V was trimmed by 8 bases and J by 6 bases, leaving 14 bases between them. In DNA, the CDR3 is TGCGCCAGCGGGGGAGGGGTTGGTCAGCCCCAGCATTTT. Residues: CASGGGVGQPQHF.

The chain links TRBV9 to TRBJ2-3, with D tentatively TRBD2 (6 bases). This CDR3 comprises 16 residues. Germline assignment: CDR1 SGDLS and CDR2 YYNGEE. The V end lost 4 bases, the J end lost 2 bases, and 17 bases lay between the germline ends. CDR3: CASSIQTGTSTDTQYF. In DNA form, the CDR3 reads TGTGCCAGCAGCATCCAAACCGGGACTTCCACAGATACGCAGTATTTT. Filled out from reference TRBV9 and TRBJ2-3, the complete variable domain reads DSGVTQTPKHLITATGQRVTLRCSPRSGDLSVYWYQQSLDQGLQFLIQYYNGEERAKGNILERFSAQQFPDLHSELNLSSLELGDSALYFCASSIQTGTSTDTQYFGPGTRLTVL.

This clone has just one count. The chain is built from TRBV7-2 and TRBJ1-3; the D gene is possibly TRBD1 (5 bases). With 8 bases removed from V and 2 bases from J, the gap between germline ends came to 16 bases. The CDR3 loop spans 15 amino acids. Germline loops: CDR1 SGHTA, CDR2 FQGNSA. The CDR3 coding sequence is TGTGCCAGCTCCTTCGTTGGGGCCACTGGAAACACCATATATTTT. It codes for CASSFVGATGNTIYF.

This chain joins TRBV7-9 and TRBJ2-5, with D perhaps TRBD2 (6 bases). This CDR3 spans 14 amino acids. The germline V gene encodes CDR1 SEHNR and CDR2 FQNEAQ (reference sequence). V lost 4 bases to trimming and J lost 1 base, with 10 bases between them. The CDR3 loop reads CASSSGGTQETQYF. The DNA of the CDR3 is TGTGCCAGCAGCTCGGGCGGGACCCAAGAGACCCAGTACTTC.

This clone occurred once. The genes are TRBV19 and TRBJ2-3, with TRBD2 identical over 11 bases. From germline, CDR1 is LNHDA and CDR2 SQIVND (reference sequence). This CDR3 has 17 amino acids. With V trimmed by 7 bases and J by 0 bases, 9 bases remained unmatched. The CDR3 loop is CASKETSGTTSTDTQYF. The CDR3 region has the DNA TGTGCCAGTAAGGAGACTAGCGGGACCACCAGCACAGATACGCAGTATTTT. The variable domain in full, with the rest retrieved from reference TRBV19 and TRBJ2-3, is DGGITQSPKYLFRKEGQNVTLSCEQNLNHDAMYWYRQDPGQGLRLIYYSQIVNDFQKGDIAEGYSVSREKKESFPLTVTSAQKNPTAFYLCASKETSGTTSTDTQYFGPGTRLTVL.

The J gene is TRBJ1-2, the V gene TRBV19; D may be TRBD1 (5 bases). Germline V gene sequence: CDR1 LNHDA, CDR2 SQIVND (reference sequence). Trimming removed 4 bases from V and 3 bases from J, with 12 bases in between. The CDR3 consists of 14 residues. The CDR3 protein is CASSSPGDDYGYTF. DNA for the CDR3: TGTGCCAGTAGTAGTCCGGGGGATGACTATGGCTACACCTTC.

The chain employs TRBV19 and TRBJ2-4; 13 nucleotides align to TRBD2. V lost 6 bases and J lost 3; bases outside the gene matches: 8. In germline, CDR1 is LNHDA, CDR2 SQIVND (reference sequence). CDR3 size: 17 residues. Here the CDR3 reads CASRWTSGSGDKNIQYF. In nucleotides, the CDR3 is TGTGCCAGTAGATGGACTAGCGGGAGTGGCGACAAAAACATTCAGTACTTC.

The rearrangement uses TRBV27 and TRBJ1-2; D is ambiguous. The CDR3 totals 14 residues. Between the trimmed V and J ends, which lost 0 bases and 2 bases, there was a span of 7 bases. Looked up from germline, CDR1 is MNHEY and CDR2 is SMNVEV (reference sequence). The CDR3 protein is CASSLSGRNYGYTF. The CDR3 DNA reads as TGTGCCAGCAGTTTATCCGGCAGGAACTATGGCTACACCTTC.

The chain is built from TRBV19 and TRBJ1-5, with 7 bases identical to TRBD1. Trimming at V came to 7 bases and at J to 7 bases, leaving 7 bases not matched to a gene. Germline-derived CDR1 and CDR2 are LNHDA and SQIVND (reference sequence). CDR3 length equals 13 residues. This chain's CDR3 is CASNPDRVQPQHF. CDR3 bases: TGTGCCAGTAACCCCGACAGGGTCCAGCCCCAGCATTTT.

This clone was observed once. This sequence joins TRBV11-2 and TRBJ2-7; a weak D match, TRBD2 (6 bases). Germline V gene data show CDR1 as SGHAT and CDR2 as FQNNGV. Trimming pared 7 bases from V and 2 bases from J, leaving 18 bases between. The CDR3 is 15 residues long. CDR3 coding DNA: TGTGCCAGCACCCCCCACCAACTAGCCCCCTACGAGCAGTACTTC. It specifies CASTPHQLAPYEQYF.